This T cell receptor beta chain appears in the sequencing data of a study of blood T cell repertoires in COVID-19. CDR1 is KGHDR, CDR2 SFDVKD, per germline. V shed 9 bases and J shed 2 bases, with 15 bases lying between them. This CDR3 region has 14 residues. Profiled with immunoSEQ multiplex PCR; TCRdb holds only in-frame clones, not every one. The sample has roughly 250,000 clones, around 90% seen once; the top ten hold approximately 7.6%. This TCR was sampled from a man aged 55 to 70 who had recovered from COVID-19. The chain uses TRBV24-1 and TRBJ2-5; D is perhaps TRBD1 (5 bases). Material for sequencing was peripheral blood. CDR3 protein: CATSPATAQETQYF. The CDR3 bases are TGTGCCACCTCCCCCGCGACAGCTCAAGAGACCCAGTACTTC.